The 22 T cell receptor beta chains below come from one sample, sequenced in a study of blood T cell repertoires in COVID-19. Sequenced by immunoSEQ multiplex PCR; TCRdb stores in-frame clones only, minus some. The sample lists around 84,000 clones; around 90% were seen once. The source material was peripheral blood. The receptors stem from a man aged 45-65 years with active COVID-19.

The chain recombines TRBV6-5 with TRBJ1-1, with D unresolved. CDR3 length equals 13 residues. The V gene's germline CDR1 is MNHEY and CDR2 SVGAGI. V lost 6 bases to trimming and J lost 0 bases, with 8 bases between them. The CDR3 nucleotides are TGTGCCAGCAGCCTACAGTTGAACACTGAAGCTTTCTTT. Its translation is CASSLQLNTEAFF.

CDR3 loop: CASSRGNGNTEAFF. The DNA of the CDR3 is TGTGCCAGCAGCCGAGGGAATGGGAACACTGAAGCTTTCTTT. V and J are TRBV11-3 and TRBJ1-1; D not resolved. This CDR3 contains 14 residues. CDR1 SGHNT and CDR2 YENEEA come from the germline V gene. V was trimmed by 5 bases and J by 1 base, leaving 11 bases between them.

This clone was detected once. The chain recombines TRBV7-3 with TRBJ1-6; D call uncertain. From germline, CDR1 is SGHTA and CDR2 FQGTGA. The CDR3 has 15 residues. Trimming removed 5 bases at V and 5 bases at J, with 13 bases between. The CDR3: CASSLREGHNSPLHF. The CDR3 bases are TGTGCCAGCAGCCTTCGAGAGGGTCATAATTCACCCCTCCACTTT.

The CDR3 is CASLSHRGNTEAFF. The CDR3 DNA reads TGTGCCAGCCTCTCCCACCGGGGGAACACTGAAGCTTTCTTT. The chain links TRBV2 to TRBJ1-1; the D is unclear. The CDR3 extends over 14 amino acids. Germline V lookup: CDR1 SNHLY, CDR2 FYNNEI. Trimming left V 8 bases short and J 1 base short, with 14 bases between.

The V gene is TRBV28, the J gene TRBJ1-5; no definite D call. Germline CDR1 reads MDHEN; CDR2 reads SYDVKM. The CDR3 consists of 14 residues. The V end was cut by 3 bases, the J end by 2 bases, with 8 bases between. The CDR3 reads CASSFGGRNQPQHF. The DNA of the CDR3 is TGTGCCAGCAGTTTCGGAGGGCGCAATCAGCCCCAGCATTTT.

The rearrangement uses TRBV7-3 and TRBJ2-3; TRBD2 agrees at 15 bases. This CDR3 has 16 amino acids. V was clipped by 2 bases and J by 3 bases; unmatched bases: 0. CDR1 SGHTA and CDR2 FQGTGA come from the germline V gene. CDR3 nucleotide sequence: TGTGCCAGCAGCTTAGGACTAGCGGGAGGGACAGATACGCAGTATTTT. Its translation is CASSLGLAGGTDTQYF.

The J gene is TRBJ1-6, the V gene TRBV19, with D hard to call. The CDR3 sequence is 14 residues long. Germline loops: CDR1 LNHDA, CDR2 SQIVND (reference sequence). The V end lost 10 bases, the J end lost 0 bases, and 10 bases lay between the germline ends. This CDR3 reads CATSEGSYNSPLHF. The CDR3, as DNA: TGTGCCACGTCGGAGGGCTCCTATAATTCACCCCTCCACTTT.

This clone was detected once. This rearrangement joins TRBV30 to TRBJ1-4, with 8 bases that match TRBD1. V gave up 0 bases and J gave up 12 bases; unmatched junction bases: 3. The length of the CDR3 is 12 residues. Germline CDR1 GTSNPN, CDR2 SVGIG (reference sequence). The CDR3 sequence: CAWSVQGVELFF. CDR3 nucleotide sequence: TGTGCCTGGAGTGTACAGGGGGTGGAACTGTTTTTT.

CDR3 nucleotide sequence: TGTGCCAGCAGCTTAATCCGCGGGCGGCGATCTGAAGCTTTCTTT. It is translated as CASSLIRGRRSEAFF. The V and J genes are TRBV7-9 and TRBJ1-1, with D hard to call. The CDR3 loop spans 15 amino acids. V lost 2 bases to trimming and J lost 6 bases, with 16 bases between them. Germline CDR1 SEHNR, CDR2 FQNEAQ (reference sequence).

This clone was counted between two and nine times. This chain joins TRBV5-5 and TRBJ1-1, with D hard to call. The length of the CDR3 is 13 residues. In germline, CDR1 is SGHKS, CDR2 YYEKEE (reference sequence). Trimming removed 6 bases at V and 1 base at J, with 10 bases between. CDR3 in DNA: TGTGCCAGCACTTTAGCCTGGAACACTGAAGCTTTCTTT. Translated, it gives CASTLAWNTEAFF.

The chain links TRBV18 to TRBJ1-1, with TRBD1 identical over 9 bases. The germline V gene has CDR1 KGHSH and CDR2 LQKENI. The CDR3 covers 16 residues. The junction had 12 bases not matched to a gene; V was cut back by 6 bases and J by 4 bases. The CDR3 nucleotides read TGTGCCAGCTCCCGGGACAGGGCAGTTAGTGGCACTGAAGCTTTCTTT. This encodes CASSRDRAVSGTEAFF.

The chain couples TRBV15 to TRBJ2-3, with 7 bases matching TRBD2. V lost 0 bases and J lost 5; bases outside the gene matches: 8. Germline-derived CDR1 and CDR2 are LNHNV and YYDKDF (reference sequence). There are 16 residues in the CDR3. For the CDR3, the DNA is TGTGCCACCAGCAGAGATCCGGCTAGCGGTGGAGATACGCAGTATTTT. Its translation: CATSRDPASGGDTQYF. The full variable domain, rest sourced from reference TRBV15 and TRBJ2-3, is DAMVIQNPRYQVTQFGKPVTLSCSQTLNHNVMYWYQQKSSQAPKLLFHYYDKDFNNEADTPDNFQSRRPNTSFCFLDIRSPGLGDTAMYLCATSRDPASGGDTQYFGPGTRLTVL.

The chain's CDR3 is CASSLGTGQQETQYF. In nucleotides, the CDR3 is TGTGCCAGCAGCCTCGGGACAGGACAACAGGAGACCCAGTACTTC. This rearrangement joins TRBV9 to TRBJ2-5; 8 positions agree with TRBD1. The CDR3 contains 15 residues. Germline-derived CDR1 and CDR2 are SGDLS and YYNGEE. Trimming at V came to 4 bases and at J to 5 bases, leaving 10 bases not matched to a gene.

V usage is TRBV18 and J usage is TRBJ1-4; D might be TRBD1 (5 bases). V lost 1 base and J 5 bases, leaving 8 bases between the germline ends. Germline V CDR1 and CDR2: KGHSH, LQKENI. The CDR3 contains 14 residues. DNA for the CDR3: TGTGCCAGCTCACCACGACAGAAAAATGAAAAACTGTTTTTT. As protein: CASSPRQKNEKLFF. The full variable domain, completed using reference TRBV18 and TRBJ1-4, is NAGVMQNPRHLVRRRGQEARLRCSPMKGHSHVYWYRQLPEEGLKFMVYLQKENIIDESGMPKERFSAEFPKEGPSILRIQQVVRGDSAAYFCASSPRQKNEKLFFGSGTQLSVL.

The chain couples TRBV3-1 (or the pseudogene TRBV3-2) to TRBJ2-7, with D possibly TRBD1 on 6 matching bases. Germline-derived CDR1 and CDR2 are LGHDT and YNNKEL (reference sequence). The CDR3 sequence is 14 residues long. Trimming cost V 1 base and J 2 bases, with 9 bases left between them. The CDR3 nucleotides are TGTGCCAGCAGCCAAGGGACAGAAACCTACGAGCAGTACTTC. This codes for CASSQGTETYEQYF.

The chain joins TRBV7-2 to TRBJ2-4, with TRBD1 matching 8 bases. The germline gives CDR1 SGHTA, CDR2 FQGNSA. The CDR3 runs to 15 residues. The ends lost 0 bases at V and 4 bases at J; junction bases unmatched: 2. The DNA of the CDR3 is TGTGCCAGCAGCTTAGCAGGACAGGGAAAAAACATTCAGTACTTC. It encodes CASSLAGQGKNIQYF.

This chain's CDR3 is CASRRDRVPGELFF. The CDR3 DNA sequence: TGTGCCAGTAGACGGGACAGGGTTCCCGGGGAGCTGTTTTTT. The genes are TRBV19 and TRBJ2-2; 9 positions match TRBD1. The CDR3 has 14 amino acids. J gave up 6 bases and V 6 bases, and 5 bases lay outside the gene matches. From germline, CDR1 is LNHDA and CDR2 SQIVND (reference sequence).

This clone was observed a few times. This sequence joins TRBV9 and TRBJ1-5; no clear D. Deletions cut 4 bases from V and 2 bases from J, with 13 bases between. This CDR3 is 15 amino acids long. Germline V gives CDR1 SGDLS, CDR2 YYNGEE. CDR3 DNA: TGTGCCAGCAGCCCTCAGGTTGGTGGCAATCAGCCCCAGCATTTT. Amino acid sequence: CASSPQVGGNQPQHF.

V and J are TRBV4-1 and TRBJ2-4; 7 bases are shared with TRBD1. The length of the CDR3 is 14 residues. The germline gives CDR1 MGHRA, CDR2 YSYEKL. V lost 4 bases to trimming and J lost 4 bases; unmatched junction nucleotides: 4. Here the CDR3 reads CASSPHRGKNIQYF. The CDR3 nucleotides are TGCGCCAGCAGCCCACACAGGGGAAAAAACATTCAGTACTTC.

The V and J genes are TRBV7-2 and TRBJ1-5; D perhaps matches TRBD1 (6 bases). CDR1 and CDR2 from the germline V gene are SGHTA and FQGNSA. V was shortened by 6 bases and J by 6 bases, with 15 bases between the two germline ends. This CDR3 contains 14 residues. CDR3 residues: CASSLSGVRQPQHF. The CDR3 DNA is TGTGCCAGCAGTCTGTCAGGGGTTCGTCAGCCCCAGCATTTT.

The CDR3, as DNA: TGTGCCAGCAGCCCAAGGGACATCTACTATGGCTACACCTTC. As protein: CASSPRDIYYGYTF. This rearrangement joins TRBV7-9 to TRBJ1-2; TRBD1 might be the D (6 bases). Germline values: CDR1 SEHNR, CDR2 FQNEAQ (reference sequence). CDR3 length equals 14 residues. The germline V and J ends were trimmed by 5 bases and 3 bases, with 13 bases remaining between them. Full variable domain (outside the CDR3, taken from reference TRBV7-9 and TRBJ1-2): DTGVSQNPRHKITKRGQNVTFRCDPISEHNRLYWYRQTLGQGPEFLTYFQNEAQLEKSRLLSDRFSAERPKGSFSTLEIQRTEQGDSAMYLCASSPRDIYYGYTFGSGTRLTVV.

The V and J genes are TRBV2 and TRBJ2-7; 7 bases match TRBD1. The CDR3 is 13 amino acids. Germline V lookup: CDR1 SNHLY, CDR2 FYNNEI. The trim removed 8 bases at V and 2 bases at J, leaving 6 bases unmatched. The CDR3 DNA reads TGTGCCAGCCGTACAGGGGAAACCTACGAGCAGTACTTC. Encoded protein: CASRTGETYEQYF.